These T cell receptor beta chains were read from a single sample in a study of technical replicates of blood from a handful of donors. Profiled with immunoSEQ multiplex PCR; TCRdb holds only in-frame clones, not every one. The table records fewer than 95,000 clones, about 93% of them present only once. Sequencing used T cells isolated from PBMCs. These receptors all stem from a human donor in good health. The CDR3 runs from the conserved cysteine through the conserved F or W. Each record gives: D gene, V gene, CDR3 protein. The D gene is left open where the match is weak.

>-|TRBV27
CASSLSPQTGVNYGYTF
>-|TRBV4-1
CASSRIAAEQFF
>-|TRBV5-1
CASSLTPGALTGELFF
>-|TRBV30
CAWRYHLRGYTF
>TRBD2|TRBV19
CASSISRLANNEQFF
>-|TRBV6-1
CASRNRVAIQPQHF
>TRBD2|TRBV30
CAWSKGLAGLGEQYF
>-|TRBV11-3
CASSFGNTEAFF
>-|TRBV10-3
CAISESRGTQNTEAFF
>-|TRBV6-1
CASSEGISGQETQYF
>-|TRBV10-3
CAIRPSGTGELFF
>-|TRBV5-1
CASSGGLTYEQYF
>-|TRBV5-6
CATKRAGANYGYTF
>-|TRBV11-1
CASSPRQHPNEKLFF
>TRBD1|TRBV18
CASSPVQRGGFDEQYF
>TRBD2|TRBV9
CASSSRTRGSSYNEQFF
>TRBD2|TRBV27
CASRGLAGTDTQYF
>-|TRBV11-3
CASSLSSSPEAFF